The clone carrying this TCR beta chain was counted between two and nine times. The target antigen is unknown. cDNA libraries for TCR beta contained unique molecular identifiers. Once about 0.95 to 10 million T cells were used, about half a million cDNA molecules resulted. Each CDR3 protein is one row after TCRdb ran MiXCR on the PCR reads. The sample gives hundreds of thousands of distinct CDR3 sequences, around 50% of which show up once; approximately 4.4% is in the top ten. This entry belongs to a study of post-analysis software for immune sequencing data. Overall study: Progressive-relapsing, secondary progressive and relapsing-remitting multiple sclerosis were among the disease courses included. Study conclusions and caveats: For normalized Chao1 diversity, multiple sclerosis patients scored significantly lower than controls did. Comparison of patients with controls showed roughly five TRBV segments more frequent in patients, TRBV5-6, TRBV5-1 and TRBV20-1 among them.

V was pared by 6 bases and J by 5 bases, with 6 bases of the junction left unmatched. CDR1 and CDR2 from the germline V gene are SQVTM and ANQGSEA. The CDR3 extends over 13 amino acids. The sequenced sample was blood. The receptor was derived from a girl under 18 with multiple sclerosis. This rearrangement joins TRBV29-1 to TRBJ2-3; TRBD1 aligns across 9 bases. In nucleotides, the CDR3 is TGCAGCGTGTCCACAGGGGGCGAAGATACGCAGTATTTT. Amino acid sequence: CSVSTGGEDTQYF.